This is a list of T cell receptor beta chains from one sample in a study of blood T cell repertoires in COVID-19. Profiling relied on immunoSEQ multiplex PCR, and the TCRdb table lists in-frame clones only, not all of them. Altogether roughly 150,000 clones are present, 60% to 85% being singletons, with the ten largest covering around 3%. Sequencing was done on a sample of peripheral blood. The receptors stem from a man aged 70 or older with acute or convalescent COVID-19. The CDR3 runs from the conserved cysteine through the conserved F or W. The D gene is left open where the match is weak. Size is omitted from some rows. Given values are once, few, many or a class for expanded clones.

>NA|TRBV5-1|TRBD2|TRBJ2-1
TGCGCCAGCAGCTTGTTTAGGGCTAGCGGGAACTCCTACAATGAGCAGTTCTTC
CASSLFRASGNSYNEQFF
>NA|TRBV9|TRBD2|TRBJ2-5
TGTGCCAGCAGCGGTACCGGGACTAGCGGTATTCAAGAGACCCAGTACTTC
CASSGTGTSGIQETQYF
>few|TRBV11-2|TRBD2|TRBJ2-1
TGTGCCAGCAGCAACAGCGGGAGCGGGTCTCATGAGCAGTTCTTC
CASSNSGSGSHEQFF
>NA|TRBV11-2|NA|TRBJ1-6
TGTGCCAGCAGCTCAGGCACCCTGAGCTCCTATAATTCACCCCTCCACTTT
CASSSGTLSSYNSPLHF
>NA|TRBV25-1|TRBD1|TRBJ1-1
TGTGCCAGCAGTGGGACAGGGTTTCGAACTGAAGCTTTCTTT
CASSGTGFRTEAFF
>NA|TRBV5-5|NA|TRBJ1-1
TGTGCCAGCAGCTTTCTCTTGAACACTGAAGCTTTCTTT
CASSFLLNTEAFF
>once|TRBV7-9|TRBD2|TRBJ2-5
TGTGCCAGCAGCTCACTAGAACCGGGACTATCGGAGACCCAGTACTTC
CASSSLEPGLSETQYF
>NA|TRBV28|NA|TRBJ2-2
TGTGCCAGCATCGGGTCTAGCACCACCGGGGAGCTGTTTTTT
CASIGSSTTGELFF
>medium-sized|TRBV19|TRBD2|TRBJ2-3
TGTGCCAGTACCACCGGGGGGGAGTCACATACGCAGTATTTT
CASTTGGESHTQYF
>NA|TRBV3-1/TRBV3-2|TRBD2|TRBJ2-2
TGTGCCAGCAGCCAAAATAGCGGGGGTGGAACCGGGGAGCTGTTTTTT
CASSQNSGGGTGELFF
>few|TRBV7-8|NA|TRBJ2-1
TGTGCCAGCAGCTTCGACAGCGAGCAGTTCTTC
CASSFDSEQFF
>NA|TRBV18|NA|TRBJ2-7
TGTGCCAGCTCAATTACCCCAGTAAGCTCCTACGAGCAGTACTTC
CASSITPVSSYEQYF
>NA|TRBV28|TRBD2|TRBJ2-1
TGTGCCAGCAGTCAAGGGGGGACTAGCGGCAATGAGCAGTTCTTC
CASSQGGTSGNEQFF
>NA|TRBV2|TRBD1|TRBJ1-4
TGTGCCAGCAGTGGTAGGACAGGGCTCCATGAAAAACTGTTTTTT
CASSGRTGLHEKLFF
>NA|TRBV28|TRBD1|TRBJ1-4
TGTGCCAGCAGCCTGACAGGGATCGGGTCTAATGAAAAACTGTTTTTT
CASSLTGIGSNEKLFF
>NA|TRBV9|NA|TRBJ2-1
TGTGCCAGCAGCCCCGGAGGGCCTTTTGAGCAGTTCTTC
CASSPGGPFEQFF
>NA|TRBV11-2|TRBD1|TRBJ1-2
TGTGCCAGCAGCTTCGGGACAGGGACGAACTATGGCTACACCTTC
CASSFGTGTNYGYTF
>NA|TRBV6-1|TRBD1|TRBJ1-5
TGTGCCAGCAGTGAATGGGGAGGACAGGGGGCCCAGCCCCAGCATTTT
CASSEWGGQGAQPQHF
>few|TRBV5-1|TRBD2|TRBJ2-7
TGCGCCAGCAGCTCCGGGACTAGCGGGCTCCCCGACGAGCAGTACTTC
CASSSGTSGLPDEQYF
>NA|TRBV11-1|NA|TRBJ1-1
TGTGCCAGCAGTCAGGGTCCGGTCTACCCTGAAGCTTTCTTT
CASSQGPVYPEAFF
>NA|TRBV5-1|NA|TRBJ1-1
TGCGCCAGCAGCCCACAAACAGGGCTTCGATCTCCTACTGAAGCTTTCTTT
CASSPQTGLRSPTEAFF
>NA|TRBV3-1/TRBV3-2|NA|TRBJ2-3
TGTGCCAGCAGCCAAGTTGTCAGTACAGATACGCAGTATTTT
CASSQVVSTDTQYF
>once|TRBV7-2|TRBD2|TRBJ2-1
TGTGCCAGCAGCTTAATTAGCGGGGGGGCTTATGAGCAGTTCTTC
CASSLISGGAYEQFF
>NA|TRBV11-2|NA|TRBJ2-7
TGTGCCAGCAGCATAGAGGGGCAGCGTGTCTACGAGCAGTACTTC
CASSIEGQRVYEQYF
>NA|TRBV18|NA|TRBJ2-1
TGTGCCAGCTCACCGATCCCGGGTTACAATGAGCAGTTCTTC
CASSPIPGYNEQFF
>NA|TRBV24-1|NA|TRBJ2-2
TGTGCCACCAGTGATCCCCGGGGCAGGGCGGGAACCGGGGAGCTGTTTTTT
CATSDPRGRAGTGELFF
>NA|TRBV19|TRBD2|TRBJ2-1
TGTGCCAGTAGTATAGAAGGGACTATAGCCAATGAGCAGTTCTTC
CASSIEGTIANEQFF
>NA|TRBV10-3|TRBD2|TRBJ2-3
TGTGCCATCAGTGCGGGACTAGCGGGTGGACCGGATACGCAGTATTTT
CAISAGLAGGPDTQYF
>NA|TRBV19|NA|TRBJ1-2
TGTGCCAGTAGTACCCGACGGGGAGGGGACTATGGCTACACCTTC
CASSTRRGGDYGYTF
>NA|TRBV5-4|TRBD1|TRBJ2-5
TGTGCCAGCAGCGTTCAGGGGGCTGGAGAGACCCAGTACTTC
CASSVQGAGETQYF
>NA|TRBV5-1|TRBD1|TRBJ1-6
TGCGCCAGCAGCGAGGGGACAGGGAATTCACCCCTCCACTTT
CASSEGTGNSPLHF